This TCR beta chain was found in a study of blood T cell repertoires in COVID-19. Background on the study: Sites in the United States, Italy and Spain provided acute and convalescent COVID-19 samples. The analysed material was cDNA or gDNA that came from T cells, B-cell-depleted T cells, or PBMCs.

Authors' data handling: Reference gene primer amplification gave nucleated cell count estimates. Measured with immunoSEQ multiplex PCR; TCRdb has only the in-frame clones, and not every one. V, J and clone size are those of that table, while D and trimming were read from the DNA. Of about 46,000 clones listed, approximately 87% are singletons. Germline V gives CDR1 WNHNN, CDR2 SYGVQD (reference sequence). J was trimmed by 2 bases and V by 3 bases; bases with no gene match: 13. This CDR3 is 19 amino acids long. V and J are TRBV10-1 and TRBJ2-3, with 11 positions matching TRBD2. Sequenced: peripheral blood. The sequence came from a human donor in a cohort sampled during active COVID-19. The CDR3 sequence: CASSESSALAGDFTDTQYF. CDR3 nucleotide sequence: TGCGCCAGCAGTGAATCCTCCGCACTAGCGGGGGATTTCACAGATACGCAGTATTTT.